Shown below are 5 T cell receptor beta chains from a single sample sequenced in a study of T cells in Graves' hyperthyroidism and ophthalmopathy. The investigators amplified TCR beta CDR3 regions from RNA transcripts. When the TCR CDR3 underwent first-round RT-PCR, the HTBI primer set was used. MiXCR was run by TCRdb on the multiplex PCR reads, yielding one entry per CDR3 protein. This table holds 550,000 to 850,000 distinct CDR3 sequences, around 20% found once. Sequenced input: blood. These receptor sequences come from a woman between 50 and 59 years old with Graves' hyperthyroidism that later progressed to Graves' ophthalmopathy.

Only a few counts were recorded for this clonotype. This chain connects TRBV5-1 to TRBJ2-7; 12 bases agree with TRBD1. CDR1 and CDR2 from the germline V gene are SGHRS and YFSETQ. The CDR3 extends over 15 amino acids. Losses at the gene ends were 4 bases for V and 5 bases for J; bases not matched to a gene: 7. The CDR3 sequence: CASSVGTGGKDEQYF. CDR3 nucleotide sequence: TGCGCCAGCAGCGTGGGGACAGGGGGCAAGGACGAGCAGTACTTC.

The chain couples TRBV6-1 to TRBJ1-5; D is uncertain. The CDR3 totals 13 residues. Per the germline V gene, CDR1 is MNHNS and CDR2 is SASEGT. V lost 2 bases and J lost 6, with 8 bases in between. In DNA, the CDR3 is TGTGCCAGCAGTGAAAGGGCGGCTCAGCCCCAGCATTTT. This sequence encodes CASSERAAQPQHF.

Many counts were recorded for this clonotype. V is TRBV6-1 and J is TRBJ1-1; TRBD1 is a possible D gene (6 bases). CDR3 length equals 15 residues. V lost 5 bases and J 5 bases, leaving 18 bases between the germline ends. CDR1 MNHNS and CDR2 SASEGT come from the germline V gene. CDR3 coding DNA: TGTGCCAGCAGTTACACGGAAGGGGGGGGGACTGAAGCTTTCTTT. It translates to CASSYTEGGGTEAFF.

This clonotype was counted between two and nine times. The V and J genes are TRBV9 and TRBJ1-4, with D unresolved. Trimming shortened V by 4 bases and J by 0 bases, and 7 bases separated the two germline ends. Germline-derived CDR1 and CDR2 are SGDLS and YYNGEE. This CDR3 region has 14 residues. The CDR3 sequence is CASSPYATNEKLFF. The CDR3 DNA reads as TGTGCCAGCAGCCCATACGCAACTAATGAAAAACTGTTTTTT.

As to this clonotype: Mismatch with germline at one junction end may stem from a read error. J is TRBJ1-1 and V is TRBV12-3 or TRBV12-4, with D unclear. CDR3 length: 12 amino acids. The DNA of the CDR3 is TGTGCCAGCAGTTTCCAGAACACTGAAGTTTTCTTT. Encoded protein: CASSFQNTEVFF.